The present T cell receptor (beta chain) was sequenced within a study of OX40 agonist ivuxolimab in advanced cancers. Findings of the study overall: The 0.1-3.0 mg/kg partial responders had among the lowest clonal expansion.

Details on this clone: Its antigen is currently unknown.

The CDR3 is 15 residues long. Germline CDR1 SGHRS, CDR2 YFSETQ. The germline V and J ends were trimmed by 0 bases and 5 bases, with 14 bases remaining between them. The data were produced by immunoSEQ multiplex PCR, yet TCRdb's version contains in-frame clones alone and is incomplete. This sample carries 55,000 to 95,000 clones, around 88% of them seen once, and the ten largest clones take 2.5% to 3.5%. Source: CD4+ or CD8+ T cells sorted from blood, taken in a trial of the OX40 agonist ivuxolimab. This chain uses TRBV5-1 with TRBJ1-1; no definite D call. This clonotype was sampled from an adult with an advanced solid tumor such as melanoma, head and neck, liver or kidney cancer. CDR3 loop: CASSLAGEGGTEAFF. The CDR3 coding sequence is TGCGCCAGCAGCTTGGCCGGGGAGGGAGGAACTGAAGCTTTCTTT.